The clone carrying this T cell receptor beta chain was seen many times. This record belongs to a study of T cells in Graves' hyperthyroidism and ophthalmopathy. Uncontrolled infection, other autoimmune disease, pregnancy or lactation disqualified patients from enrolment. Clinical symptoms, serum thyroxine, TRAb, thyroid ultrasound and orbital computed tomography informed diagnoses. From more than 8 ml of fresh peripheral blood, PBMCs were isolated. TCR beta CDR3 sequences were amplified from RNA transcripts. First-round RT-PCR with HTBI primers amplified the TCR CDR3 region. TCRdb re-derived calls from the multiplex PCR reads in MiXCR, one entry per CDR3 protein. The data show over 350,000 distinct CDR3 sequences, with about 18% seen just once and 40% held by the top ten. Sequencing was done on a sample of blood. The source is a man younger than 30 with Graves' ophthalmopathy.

CDR3 DNA: TGTGCCAGCAGTGCGAACATGAGGGGGGACCAGGTCACTGAAGCTTTCTTT. This codes for CASSANMRGDQVTEAFF. The V call is TRBV2, the J call TRBJ1-1; possible D gene TRBD1, 6 bases. The V gene's germline CDR1 is SNHLY and CDR2 FYNNEI. The V gene lost 4 bases and the J gene lost 4 bases, with 22 bases spanning the gap. The CDR3 consists of 17 residues.